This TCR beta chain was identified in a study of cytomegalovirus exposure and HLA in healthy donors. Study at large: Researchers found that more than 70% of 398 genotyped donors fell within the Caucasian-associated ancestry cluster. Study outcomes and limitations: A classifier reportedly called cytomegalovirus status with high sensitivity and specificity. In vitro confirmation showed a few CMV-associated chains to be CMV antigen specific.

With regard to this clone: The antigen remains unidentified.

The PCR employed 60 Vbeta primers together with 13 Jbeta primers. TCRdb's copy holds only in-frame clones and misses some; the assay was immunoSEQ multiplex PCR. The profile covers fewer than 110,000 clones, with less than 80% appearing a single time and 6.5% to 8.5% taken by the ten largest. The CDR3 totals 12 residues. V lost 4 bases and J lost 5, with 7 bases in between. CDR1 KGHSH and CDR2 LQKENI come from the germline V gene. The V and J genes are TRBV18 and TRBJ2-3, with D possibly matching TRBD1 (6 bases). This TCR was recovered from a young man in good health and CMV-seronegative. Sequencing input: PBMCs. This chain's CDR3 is CASSRDKDTQYF. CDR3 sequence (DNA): TGTGCCAGCTCACGGGACAAAGATACGCAGTATTTT.